The following is a T cell receptor beta chain sequence with its context. Its target is unknown. This record comes from a study of cytomegalovirus exposure and HLA in healthy donors. PCR employed 60 Vbeta and 13 Jbeta primers. Original processing methods: Roughly 11 million shared chains were among around 78 million unique TCR beta chains counted in a later analysis. Some clones are missing from TCRdb's copy, which holds only in-frame ones; the method was immunoSEQ multiplex PCR. The V and J calls and clone size come from that table; D and trimming were worked out from the DNA. The sample table sets out 100,000 to 150,000 clones. Germline CDR1 and CDR2: MNHEY and SMNVEV (reference sequence). V was cut by 7 bases and J by 1 base, with 14 bases left in between. The CDR3 consists of 14 residues. Study outcomes and limitations: In a later analysis, CMV-associated beta chains were mostly HLA-associated, it appeared.

This sequence was found in a man aged 35 to 55 in good health and CMV-seronegative. Sample: PBMCs. This rearrangement joins TRBV27 to TRBJ2-7; D gene ambiguous. Here the CDR3 reads CASTGAYGSYEQYF. The CDR3 DNA sequence: TGTGCCAGCACAGGTGCATACGGATCCTACGAGCAGTACTTC.